This record concerns one TCR beta chain sequence. Antigen specificity is unknown. The data are from a study of post-analysis software for immune sequencing data. Study as a whole: Relapsing-remitting, secondary progressive and progressive-relapsing multiple sclerosis courses were included.

Overall study results and limits: Controls showed significantly higher normalized Chao1 diversity than did multiple sclerosis patients. Strong co-clustering by F measure was seen for same-batch samples. TRBV5-6, TRBV5-1 and TRBV20-1 were among a few TRBV segments more frequent in patients than controls.

The trim removed 2 bases at V and 5 bases at J, leaving 11 bases unmatched. This CDR3 has 15 amino acids. The germline V gene has CDR1 SQVTM and CDR2 ANQGSEA. TCR beta cDNA libraries had unique molecular identifiers. With roughly 0.95 to 11 million T cells as the source, a few hundred thousand cDNA molecules resulted. TCRdb used MiXCR to reprocess the PCR reads, holding one entry per CDR3 protein. The sample has hundreds of thousands of distinct CDR3 sequences; around 64% are singletons. The specimen sequenced was blood. This receptor was identified in a girl aged 2 to 10 with multiple sclerosis. The chain is built from TRBV29-1 and TRBJ2-5; 7 positions agree with TRBD1. The CDR3 loop reads CSVEFPTGHGETQYF. The DNA of the CDR3 is TGCAGCGTTGAATTCCCGACAGGGCACGGGGAGACCCAGTACTTC.